Following are 14 T cell receptor beta chains from one sample sequenced in a study of identical twins. TCRdb fed the 5' RACE reads into MiXCR, producing one record per CDR3 protein. Altogether 450,000 or so distinct CDR3 sequences are present, roughly 24% being singletons, with the ten largest covering roughly 3%. These data were also filed under a second study, of T cells expressing NK-cell markers.

What was sequenced was CD4+ T cells sorted from blood. These TCRs come from a woman aged 18 to 35 in good health.

This chain connects TRBV9 to TRBJ2-2; TRBD2 agrees at 7 bases. Germline CDR1 and CDR2: SGDLS and YYNGEE. This CDR3 spans 18 amino acids. J lost 6 bases, V lost 2 bases, and 16 bases had no gene match. In DNA, the CDR3 is TGTGCCAGCAGCGTTACGGCCCTTTGGGGGGGGTCCCCCGGGGAGCTGTTTTTT. It is translated as CASSVTALWGGSPGELFF.

J is TRBJ2-7 and V is TRBV5-1, with D possibly being TRBD2 (6 bases). Germline V CDR1 and CDR2: SGHRS, YFSETQ. Trimming took 4 bases from V and 6 from J, leaving 20 bases between them. CDR3 length: 15 residues. CDR3 residues: CASSPDGDFYAEQYF. In DNA, the CDR3 is TGCGCCAGCAGCCCCGACGGGGACTTTTATGCCGAGCAGTACTTC.

DNA of the CDR3: TGCAGTGCTAGAGATACCGGGGGCACAGATACGCAGTATTTT. Translating gives CSARDTGGTDTQYF. The V and J genes are TRBV20-1 and TRBJ2-3, with TRBD2 as a possible D gene (5 bases). Germline V gene lookup returns CDR1 DFQATT and CDR2 SNEGSKA (reference sequence). The germline V and J ends were trimmed by 0 bases and 1 base, with 8 bases remaining between them. CDR3 size: 14 residues.

V usage is TRBV29-1 and J usage is TRBJ1-1; the D gene is possibly TRBD1 (6 bases). Germline V gene data show CDR1 as SQVTM and CDR2 as ANQGSEA. The ends were cut back, 4 bases at V and 11 bases at J, with 17 bases in the middle. This CDR3 is 12 amino acids long. The CDR3 nucleotides are TGCAGCGTTGTGGATGTTTCAGGGGTGGCTTTCTTT. It codes for CSVVDVSGVAFF. Complete variable domain (other parts from reference TRBV29-1 and TRBJ1-1): SAVISQKPSRDICQRGTSLTIQCQVDSQVTMMFWYRQQPGQSLTLIATANQGSEATYESGFVIDKFPISRPNLTFSTLTVSNMSPEDSSIYLCSVVDVSGVAFFGQGTRLTVV.

This clonotype was seen a handful of times. V is TRBV2 and J is TRBJ1-2, with D hard to call. CDR3 size: 11 residues. V lost 11 bases and J lost 2, with 9 bases in between. Germline CDR1 is SNHLY and CDR2 is FYNNEI. CDR3 sequence reads: CAGLGNYGYTF. CDR3 coding DNA: TGTGCCGGGCTGGGAAACTATGGCTACACCTTC.

The chain employs TRBV12-3 or TRBV12-4 and TRBJ1-1; 9 positions agree with TRBD1. Trimming at V came to 4 bases and at J to 5 bases, leaving 8 bases not matched to a gene. The CDR3 is 15 residues long. The CDR3 loop reads CASSYRGQGETEAFF. The CDR3, as DNA: TGTGCCAGCAGTTACCGGGGACAGGGTGAGACTGAAGCTTTCTTT.

The sample holds one count of this clonotype. The chain employs TRBV5-6 and TRBJ2-1, with D possibly TRBD2 on 6 matching bases. The CDR3 is made up of 16 amino acids. Trimming removed 4 bases from V and 6 bases from J, with 20 bases in between. The germline CDR1 and CDR2 sequences are SGHDT and YYEEEE. For the CDR3, the DNA is TGTGCCAGCAGCCCGGGGCTAGCGCCGACGGGCAATGAGCAGTTCTTC. The encoded protein is CASSPGLAPTGNEQFF.

This clonotype was counted a few times. V and J are TRBV20-1 and TRBJ1-2, with 7 bases aligning to TRBD1. The V and J ends lost 4 bases and 3 bases, in that order; junction bases with no gene match: 2. The CDR3 is 12 residues long. Germline CDR1 is DFQATT and CDR2 is SNEGSKA (reference sequence). The CDR3 sequence is CSATTGDYGYTF. CDR3 in DNA: TGCAGTGCTACTACAGGGGACTATGGCTACACCTTC.

This clonotype was seen repeatedly, ten times or more. The chain recombines TRBV3-1 with TRBJ1-5, with TRBD1 identical over 7 bases. V lost 5 bases and J lost 7; bases outside the gene matches: 5. The germline gives CDR1 LGHDT, CDR2 YNNKEL (reference sequence). This CDR3 contains 13 residues. Here the CDR3 DNA reads TGTGCCAGCAGCATGAACAGGGGACAGCCCCAGCATTTT. Translated, it gives CASSMNRGQPQHF.

This chain joins TRBV9 and TRBJ1-1; D is uncertain. Trimming stripped 4 bases from V and 6 bases from J, with 13 bases between. CDR1 and CDR2 (germline): SGDLS, YYNGEE. This CDR3 comprises 13 residues. CDR3 sequence (DNA): TGTGCCAGCAGCCGGCCCGGTCTTGCTGAAGCTTTCTTT. Translated, it gives CASSRPGLAEAFF.

The chain carries TRBV2 and TRBJ2-7; a weak D match, TRBD2 (6 bases). The germline gives CDR1 SNHLY, CDR2 FYNNEI. This CDR3 has 13 residues. Trimming stripped 6 bases from V and 12 bases from J, with 21 bases between. The CDR3 DNA reads TGTGCCAGCAGCCTCCAAAACGGGCACGGGGGGTACTTC. Translation: CASSLQNGHGGYF.

The chain is built from TRBV2 and TRBJ2-3; the D gene is possibly TRBD1 (6 bases). Per germline, CDR1 SNHLY and CDR2 FYNNEI. This CDR3 has 13 amino acids. V gave up 11 bases and J gave up 4 bases, with 16 bases separating them. The CDR3 region has the DNA TGTGCCGGGGGCCGGGAAAGGGCAGATACGCAGTATTTT. Protein sequence: CAGGRERADTQYF.

The chain joins TRBV7-9 to TRBJ2-4; a weak D match, TRBD2 (6 bases). The CDR3 length is 16 residues. Germline-derived CDR1 and CDR2 are SEHNR and FQNEAQ (reference sequence). Trimming cost V 5 bases and J 3 bases, with 17 bases left between them. CDR3 nucleotides: TGTGCCAGCAGCGGACGCGGGACTGACGACAAAAACATTCAGTACTTC. It encodes CASSGRGTDDKNIQYF.

This clonotype appeared a few times. The V call is TRBV20-1, the J call TRBJ2-3; D gene unclear. CDR1 is DFQATT, CDR2 SNEGSKA, per germline (reference sequence). This CDR3 is 12 amino acids long. Trimming took 3 bases from V and 4 from J, leaving 8 bases between them. This CDR3 is CSARSPADTQYF. As DNA, the CDR3 is TGCAGTGCTAGGAGTCCCGCAGATACGCAGTATTTT.